This TCR beta chain was identified during a study of shared clonotypes between healthy human individuals. This table comes from immunoSEQ multiplex PCR, and its TCRdb copy is limited to in-frame clones, with some not included. Of roughly 2 million clones listed, around 96% were seen once; the top ten hold roughly 1%. Naive CD8 cells, CD45RO-negative and positively selected for CCR7, excluded terminally differentiated effector memory CD45RA+ cells. Germline V gene lookup returns CDR1 MGHRA and CDR2 YSYEKL. V shed 3 bases, J shed 0 bases, and the junction held 2 bases outside the gene matches. The CDR3 is 15 amino acids. A word on this clone: Other DNA sequences within the sample encode an identical CDR3.

Sequencing was done on a sample of naive CD8+ T cells sorted from blood. The chain combines TRBV4-1 with TRBJ2-7, with 10 bases aligning to TRBD1. The receptor's source is a man younger than 35 in good health. The CDR3 reads CASSHRQGASYEQYF. The CDR3 DNA follows: TGCGCCAGCAGCCATAGACAGGGGGCCTCCTACGAGCAGTACTTC.